This T cell receptor (beta chain) comes out of a study of OX40 agonist ivuxolimab in advanced cancers. About the research overall: Aged roughly 23 to 79 with a mean of roughly 65 years, they were around 83% male. Broader study findings: On average, CD8+ T cells had more expanded clones than CD4+. The authors did not determine the antigen specificity of the expanded peripheral T cells.

About this clone itself: The antigen is undetermined.

Germline CDR1 SGHNT, CDR2 YENEEA. Trimming took 3 bases from V and 0 from J; bases not matched to a gene: 8. The CDR3 runs to 17 residues. Using immunoSEQ multiplex PCR, the repertoire was profiled, and TCRdb retains in-frame clones only, with some absent. The sample shows roughly 77,000 clones, around nine tenths of them seen only once. The receptor was isolated from an adult with an advanced solid tumor such as melanoma, head and neck, liver or kidney cancer. The chain recombines TRBV11-3 with TRBJ2-3; TRBD2 agrees at 8 bases. The sample consisted of CD4+ or CD8+ T cells sorted from blood, taken in a trial of the OX40 agonist ivuxolimab. The CDR3 sequence: CASSLYPTSESTDTQYF. As DNA, the CDR3 is TGTGCCAGCAGCTTGTACCCGACTAGCGAGAGCACAGATACGCAGTATTTT. The entire variable domain, with the rest obtained from reference TRBV11-3 and TRBJ2-3, is as follows: EAGVVQSPRYKIIEKKQPVAFWCNPISGHNTLYWYLQNLGQGPELLIRYENEEAVDDSQLPKDRFSAERLKGVDSTLKIQPAELGDSAVYLCASSLYPTSESTDTQYFGPGTRLTVL.